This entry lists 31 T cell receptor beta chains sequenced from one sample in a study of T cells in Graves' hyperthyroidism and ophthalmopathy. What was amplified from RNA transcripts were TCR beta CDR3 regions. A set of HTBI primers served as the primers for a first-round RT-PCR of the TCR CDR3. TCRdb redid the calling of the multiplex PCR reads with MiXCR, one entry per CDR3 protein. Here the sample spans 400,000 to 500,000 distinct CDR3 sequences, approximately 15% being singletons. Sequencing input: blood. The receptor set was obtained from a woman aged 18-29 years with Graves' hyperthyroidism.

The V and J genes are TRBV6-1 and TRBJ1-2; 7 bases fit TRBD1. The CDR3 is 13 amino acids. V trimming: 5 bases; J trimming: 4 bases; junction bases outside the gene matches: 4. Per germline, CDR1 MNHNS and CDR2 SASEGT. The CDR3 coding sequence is TGTGCCAGCAGTCGCGGGACAGCCTATGGCTACACCTTC. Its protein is CASSRGTAYGYTF.

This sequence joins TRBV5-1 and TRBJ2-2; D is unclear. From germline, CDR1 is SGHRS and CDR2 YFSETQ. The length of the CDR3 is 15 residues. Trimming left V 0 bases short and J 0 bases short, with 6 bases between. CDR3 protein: CASSLAVSNTGELFF. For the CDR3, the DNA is TGCGCCAGCAGCTTGGCAGTATCGAACACCGGGGAGCTGTTTTTT.

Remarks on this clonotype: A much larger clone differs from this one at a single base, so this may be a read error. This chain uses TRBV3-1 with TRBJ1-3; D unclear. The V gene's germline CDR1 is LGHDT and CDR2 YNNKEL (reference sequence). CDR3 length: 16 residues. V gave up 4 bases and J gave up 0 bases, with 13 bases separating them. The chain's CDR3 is CASSRDPPPSGNTIYF. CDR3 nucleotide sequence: TGTGCCAGCAGCCGAGATCCGCCCCCCTCTGGAAACACCATATATTTT.

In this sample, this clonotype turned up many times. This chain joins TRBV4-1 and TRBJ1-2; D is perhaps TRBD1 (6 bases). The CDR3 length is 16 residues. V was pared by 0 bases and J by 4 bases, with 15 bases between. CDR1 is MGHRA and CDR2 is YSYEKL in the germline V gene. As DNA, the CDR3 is TGCGCCAGCAGCCAAGATTATAACAGGGATCCCTATGGCTACACCTTC. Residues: CASSQDYNRDPYGYTF.

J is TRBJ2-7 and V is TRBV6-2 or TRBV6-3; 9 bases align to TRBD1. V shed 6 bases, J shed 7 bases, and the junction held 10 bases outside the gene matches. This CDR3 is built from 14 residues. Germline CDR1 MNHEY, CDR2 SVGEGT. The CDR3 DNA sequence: TGTGCCAGCAGGTCCGGGACAGGGTTTAGGGAGCAGTACTTC. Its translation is CASRSGTGFREQYF.

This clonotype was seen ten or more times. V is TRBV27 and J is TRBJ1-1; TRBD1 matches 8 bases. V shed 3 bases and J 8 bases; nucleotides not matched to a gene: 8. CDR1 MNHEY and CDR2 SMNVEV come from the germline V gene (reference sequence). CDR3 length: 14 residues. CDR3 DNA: TGTGCCAGCAGTTTGAGAGACAGGGGAGGCGAAGCTTTCTTT. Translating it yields CASSLRDRGGEAFF.

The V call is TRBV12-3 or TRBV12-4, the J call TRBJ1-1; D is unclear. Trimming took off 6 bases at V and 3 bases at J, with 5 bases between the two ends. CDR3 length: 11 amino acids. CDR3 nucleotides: TGTGCCAGCAGGGCGGACACTGAAGCTTTCTTT. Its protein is CASRADTEAFF.

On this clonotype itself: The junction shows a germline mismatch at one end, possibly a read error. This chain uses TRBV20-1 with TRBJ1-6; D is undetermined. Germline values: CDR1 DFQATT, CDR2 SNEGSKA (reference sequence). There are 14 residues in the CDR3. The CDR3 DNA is TGCAGTGCAAGAGTGACGAATTACAATTCACCCCTCCACTTT. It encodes CSARVTNYNSPLHF.

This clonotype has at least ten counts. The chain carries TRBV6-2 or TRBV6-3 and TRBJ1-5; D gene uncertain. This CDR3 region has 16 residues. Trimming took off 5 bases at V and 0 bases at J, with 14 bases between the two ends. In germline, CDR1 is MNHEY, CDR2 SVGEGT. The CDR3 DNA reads TGTGCCAGCAGTGACGGACGGGTGTATAGCAATCAGCCCCAGCATTTT. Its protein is CASSDGRVYSNQPQHF.

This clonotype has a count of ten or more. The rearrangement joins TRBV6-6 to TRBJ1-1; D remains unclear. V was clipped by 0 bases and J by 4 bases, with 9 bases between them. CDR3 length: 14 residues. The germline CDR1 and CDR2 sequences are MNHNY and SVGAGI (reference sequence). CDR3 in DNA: TGTGCCAGCAGTTACTCGAATGGCTTCACTGAAGCTTTCTTT. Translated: CASSYSNGFTEAFF.

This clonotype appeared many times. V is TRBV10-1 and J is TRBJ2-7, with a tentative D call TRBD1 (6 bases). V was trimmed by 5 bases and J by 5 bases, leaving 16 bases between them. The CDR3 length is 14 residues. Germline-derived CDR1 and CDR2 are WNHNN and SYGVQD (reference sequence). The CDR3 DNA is TGCGCCAGCAGTAGGTCAGGGGATGTCAACGAGCAGTACTTC. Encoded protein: CASSRSGDVNEQYF.

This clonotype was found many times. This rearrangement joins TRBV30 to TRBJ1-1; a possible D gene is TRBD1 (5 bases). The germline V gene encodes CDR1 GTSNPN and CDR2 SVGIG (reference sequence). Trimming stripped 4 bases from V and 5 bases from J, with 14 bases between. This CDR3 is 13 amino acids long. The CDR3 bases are TGTGCCTGGACGATTGGGGGTGGGACTGAAGCTTTCTTT. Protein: CAWTIGGGTEAFF.

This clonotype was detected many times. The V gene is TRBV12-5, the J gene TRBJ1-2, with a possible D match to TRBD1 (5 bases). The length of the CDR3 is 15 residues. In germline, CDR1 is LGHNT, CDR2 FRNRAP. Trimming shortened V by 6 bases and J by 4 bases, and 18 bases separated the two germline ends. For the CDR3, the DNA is TGTGCTAGTGGCTCATCCGGGACCATCTTCTATGGCTACACCTTC. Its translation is CASGSSGTIFYGYTF.

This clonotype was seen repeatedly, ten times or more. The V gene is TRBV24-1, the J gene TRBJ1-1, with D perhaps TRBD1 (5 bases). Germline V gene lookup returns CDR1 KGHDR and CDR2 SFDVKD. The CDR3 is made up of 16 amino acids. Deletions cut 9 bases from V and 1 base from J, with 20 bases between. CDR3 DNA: TGTGCCACCGGGCGTTGGACAATAAGAGGGAACACTGAAGCTTTCTTT. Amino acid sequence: CATGRWTIRGNTEAFF.

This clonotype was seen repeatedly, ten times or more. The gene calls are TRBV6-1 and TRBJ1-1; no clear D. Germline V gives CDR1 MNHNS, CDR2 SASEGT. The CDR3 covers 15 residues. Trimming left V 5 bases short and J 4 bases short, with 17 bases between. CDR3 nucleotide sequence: TGTGCCAGCAGTTTGTACGGTTACAAATCCACTGAAGCTTTCTTT. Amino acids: CASSLYGYKSTEAFF.

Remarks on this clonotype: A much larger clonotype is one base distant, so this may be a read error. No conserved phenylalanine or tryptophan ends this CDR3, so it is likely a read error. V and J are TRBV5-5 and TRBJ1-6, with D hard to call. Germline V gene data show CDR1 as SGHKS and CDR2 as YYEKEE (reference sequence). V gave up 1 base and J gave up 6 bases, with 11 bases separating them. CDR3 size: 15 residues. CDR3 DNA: TGTGCCAGCAGCTTGCAGCCCCTCTCTAATTCACCCCTCCACCTT. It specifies CASSLQPLSNSPLHL.

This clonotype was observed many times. The CDR3 spells CATSDPGGEGTEAFF. In DNA form, the CDR3 reads TGTGCCACCAGTGATCCGGGGGGTGAGGGAACTGAAGCTTTCTTT. The V and J genes are TRBV24-1 and TRBJ1-1; TRBD1 might be the D (5 bases). CDR3 length: 15 residues. The germline CDR1 and CDR2 sequences are KGHDR and SFDVKD. Trimming took off 3 bases at V and 5 bases at J, with 15 bases between the two ends.

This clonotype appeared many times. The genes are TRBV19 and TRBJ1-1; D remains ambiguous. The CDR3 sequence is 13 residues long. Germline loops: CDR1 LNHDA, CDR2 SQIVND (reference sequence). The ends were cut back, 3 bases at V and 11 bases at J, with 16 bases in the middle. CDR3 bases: TGTGCCAGTAGTATCCGACCCCTCCCTTGCGCTTTCTTT. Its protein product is CASSIRPLPCAFF.

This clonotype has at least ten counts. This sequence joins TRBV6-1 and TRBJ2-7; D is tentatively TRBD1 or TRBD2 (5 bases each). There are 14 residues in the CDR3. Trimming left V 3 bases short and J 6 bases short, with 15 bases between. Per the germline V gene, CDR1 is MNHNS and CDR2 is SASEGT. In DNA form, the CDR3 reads TGTGCCAGCAGTGAGATGGGGGAAAGGGGCGAGCAGTACTTC. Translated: CASSEMGERGEQYF.

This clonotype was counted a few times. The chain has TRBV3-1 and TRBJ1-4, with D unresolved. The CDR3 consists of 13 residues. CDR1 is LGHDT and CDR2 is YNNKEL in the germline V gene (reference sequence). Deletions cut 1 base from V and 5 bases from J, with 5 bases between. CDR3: CASSQGRNEKLFF. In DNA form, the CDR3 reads TGTGCCAGCAGCCAAGGCAGAAATGAAAAACTGTTTTTT.

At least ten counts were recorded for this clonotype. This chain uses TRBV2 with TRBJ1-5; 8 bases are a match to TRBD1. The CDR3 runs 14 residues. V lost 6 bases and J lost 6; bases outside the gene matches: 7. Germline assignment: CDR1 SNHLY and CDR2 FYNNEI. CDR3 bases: TGTGCCAGCAGCCCCGGACAGGGAACTCAGCCCCAGCATTTT. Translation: CASSPGQGTQPQHF.

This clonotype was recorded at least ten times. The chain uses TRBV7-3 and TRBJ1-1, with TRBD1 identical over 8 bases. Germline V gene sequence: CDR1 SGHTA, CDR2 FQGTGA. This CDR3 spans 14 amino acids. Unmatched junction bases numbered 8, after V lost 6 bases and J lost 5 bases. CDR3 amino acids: CASRSTGAGTEAFF. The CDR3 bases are TGTGCCAGCAGGTCGACAGGGGCGGGAACTGAAGCTTTCTTT.

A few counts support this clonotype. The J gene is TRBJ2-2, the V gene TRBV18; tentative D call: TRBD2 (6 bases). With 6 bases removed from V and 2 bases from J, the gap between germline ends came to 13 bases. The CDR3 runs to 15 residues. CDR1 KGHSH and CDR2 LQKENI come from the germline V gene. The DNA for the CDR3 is TGTGCCAGCTCCCCCAGGACTATAAACACCGGGGAGCTGTTTTTT. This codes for CASSPRTINTGELFF.

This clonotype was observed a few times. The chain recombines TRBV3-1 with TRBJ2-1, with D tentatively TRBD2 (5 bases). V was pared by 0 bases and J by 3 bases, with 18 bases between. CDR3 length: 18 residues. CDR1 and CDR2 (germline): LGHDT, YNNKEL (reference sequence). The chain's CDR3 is CASSQDRRRRTIYNEQFF. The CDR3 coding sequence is TGTGCCAGCAGCCAAGATCGTAGGAGGCGAACGATCTACAATGAGCAGTTCTTC.

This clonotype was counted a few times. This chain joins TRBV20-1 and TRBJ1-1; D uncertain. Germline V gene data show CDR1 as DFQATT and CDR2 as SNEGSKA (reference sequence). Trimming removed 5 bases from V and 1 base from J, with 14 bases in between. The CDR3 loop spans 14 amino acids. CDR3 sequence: CSARHSTPNTEAFF. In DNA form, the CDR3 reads TGCAGTGCTCGACATTCTACCCCGAACACTGAAGCTTTCTTT.

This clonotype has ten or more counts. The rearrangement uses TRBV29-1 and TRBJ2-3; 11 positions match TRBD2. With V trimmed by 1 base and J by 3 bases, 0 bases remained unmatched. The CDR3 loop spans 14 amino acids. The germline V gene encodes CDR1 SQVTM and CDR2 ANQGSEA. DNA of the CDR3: TGCAGCGTTGAAGTAGCGGGAGGGACAGATACGCAGTATTTT. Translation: CSVEVAGGTDTQYF.

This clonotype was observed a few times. The CDR3, as DNA: TGTGCCACCAGTGATTACAGGGGAGCGAGCTATGGCTACACCTTC. Its translation is CATSDYRGASYGYTF. This chain joins TRBV24-1 and TRBJ1-2; 7 bases map to TRBD1. The ends lost 2 bases at V and 4 bases at J; junction bases unmatched: 6. This CDR3 has 15 amino acids. The germline V gene has CDR1 KGHDR and CDR2 SFDVKD.

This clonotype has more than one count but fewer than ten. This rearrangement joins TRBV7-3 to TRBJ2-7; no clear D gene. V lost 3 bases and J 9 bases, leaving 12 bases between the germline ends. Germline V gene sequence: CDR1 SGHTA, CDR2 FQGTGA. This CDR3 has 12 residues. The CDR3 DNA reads TGTGCCAGCAGCTTGGAACCCCCTGTGCAGTACTTC. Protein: CASSLEPPVQYF.

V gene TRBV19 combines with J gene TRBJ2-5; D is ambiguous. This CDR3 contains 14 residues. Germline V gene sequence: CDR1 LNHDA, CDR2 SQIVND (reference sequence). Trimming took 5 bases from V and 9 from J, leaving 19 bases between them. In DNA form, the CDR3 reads TGTGCCAGTAGTCTCTCCTCCGGGCCTATGGCCCAGTACTTC. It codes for CASSLSSGPMAQYF.

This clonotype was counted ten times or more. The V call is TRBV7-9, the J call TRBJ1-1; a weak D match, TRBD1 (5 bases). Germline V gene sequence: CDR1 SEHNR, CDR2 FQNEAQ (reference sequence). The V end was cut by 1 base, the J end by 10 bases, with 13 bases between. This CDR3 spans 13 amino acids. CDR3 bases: TGTGCCAGCAGCTTAGGAGGGGATGTAGGAGCTTTCTTT. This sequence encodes CASSLGGDVGAFF.

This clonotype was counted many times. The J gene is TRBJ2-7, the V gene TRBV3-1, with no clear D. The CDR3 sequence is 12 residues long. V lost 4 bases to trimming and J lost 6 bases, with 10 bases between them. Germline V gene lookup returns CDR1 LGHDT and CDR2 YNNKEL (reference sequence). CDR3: CASSPRAGEQYF. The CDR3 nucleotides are TGTGCCAGCAGCCCCCGGGCTGGCGAGCAGTACTTC.